This passage covers 16 T cell receptor beta chains from one sample sequenced in a study of blood T cell repertoires in COVID-19. Profiling relied on immunoSEQ multiplex PCR, and the TCRdb table lists in-frame clones only, not all of them. The table includes some 130,000 clones, 81% detected once. What was sequenced was peripheral blood. Receptors were obtained from an older woman with active or convalescent COVID-19.

The chain combines TRBV28 with TRBJ1-2; weak D call: TRBD1 (6 bases). Germline V lookup: CDR1 MDHEN, CDR2 SYDVKM. The CDR3 totals 16 residues. Deletions cut 7 bases from V and 1 base from J, with 19 bases between. CDR3 in DNA: TGTGCCAGCACACCCCCCCAGGGACACTTTAACTATGGCTACACCTTC. Residues: CASTPPQGHFNYGYTF.

DNA of the CDR3: TGTGCCAGCAGCTTGGGAGGGGGCGTAATCTACGAGCAGTACGTC. Amino acid sequence: CASSLGGGVIYEQYV. The chain employs TRBV5-4 and TRBJ2-7; 7 nucleotides agree with TRBD1. Germline values: CDR1 SGHNT, CDR2 YYREEE (reference sequence). Germline trimming cut 0 bases from V and 3 bases from J; bases unmatched to any gene: 6. The CDR3 extends over 15 amino acids.

The rearrangement links TRBV24-1 to TRBJ1-2, with a possible D match to TRBD1 (6 bases). Germline V gene data show CDR1 as KGHDR and CDR2 as SFDVKD. V was clipped by 4 bases and J by 7 bases, with 9 bases between them. This CDR3 is built from 12 residues. The CDR3 bases are TGTGCCACCAGTGAAACAGGGACTGGCTACACCTTC. The encoded protein is CATSETGTGYTF.

The CDR3: CASSPRGTSGSLEQFF. CDR3 DNA: TGTGCCAGCAGCCCAAGAGGGACTAGCGGGAGTTTGGAGCAGTTCTTC. This rearrangement joins TRBV3-1 (or the pseudogene TRBV3-2) to TRBJ2-1; 14 bases agree with TRBD2. Germline lookup yields CDR1 LGHDT and CDR2 YNNKEL (reference sequence). The junction had 9 bases not matched to a gene; V was cut back by 4 bases and J by 10 bases. This CDR3 region has 16 residues.

The V gene is TRBV9, the J gene TRBJ2-3; TRBD2 agrees at 11 bases. Germline assignment: CDR1 SGDLS and CDR2 YYNGEE. The CDR3 extends over 15 amino acids. Trimming cost V 6 bases and J 3 bases; bases outside gene matches: 6. In DNA form, the CDR3 reads TGTGCCAGCACTAGCGGGAGGAGGGGTACAGATACGCAGTATTTT. Translating it yields CASTSGRRGTDTQYF. The full variable domain, completed using reference TRBV9 and TRBJ2-3, is DSGVTQTPKHLITATGQRVTLRCSPRSGDLSVYWYQQSLDQGLQFLIQYYNGEERAKGNILERFSAQQFPDLHSELNLSSLELGDSALYFCASTSGRRGTDTQYFGPGTRLTVL.

This chain joins TRBV19 and TRBJ1-2, with a weak D call TRBD1 (5 bases). Germline V gene lookup returns CDR1 LNHDA and CDR2 SQIVND (reference sequence). Between the trimmed V and J ends, which lost 3 bases and 8 bases, there was a span of 19 bases. This CDR3 has 15 residues. This chain's CDR3 is CASSMAGLGIPGYTF. CDR3 nucleotides: TGTGCCAGTAGTATGGCGGGGCTAGGGATTCCAGGCTACACCTTC.

The V gene is TRBV11-3, the J gene TRBJ1-1, with 10 bases aligning to TRBD1. CDR1 is SGHNT, CDR2 YENEEA, per germline. V lost 5 bases to trimming and J lost 4 bases; unmatched junction nucleotides: 4. The CDR3 extends over 14 amino acids. For the CDR3, the DNA is TGTGCCAGCAGCCCCGGGACAGGGGCCACTGAAGCTTTCTTT. It translates to CASSPGTGATEAFF.

The chain uses TRBV6-5 and TRBJ1-2; TRBD1 aligns across 7 bases. The CDR3 has 14 residues. The J segment lost 6 bases and the V segment lost 6 bases, leaving 10 bases of the junction unmatched. Looked up from germline, CDR1 is MNHEY and CDR2 is SVGAGI. The CDR3 here is CASRLTGTANGYTF. CDR3 in DNA: TGTGCCAGCAGACTAACCGGGACAGCTAATGGCTACACCTTC.

This chain uses TRBV9 with TRBJ2-3; 14 bases fit TRBD2. Germline V gene data show CDR1 as SGDLS and CDR2 as YYNGEE. This CDR3 comprises 18 residues. With V trimmed by 0 bases and J by 0 bases, 3 bases remained unmatched. The CDR3 is CASSVGTSGRSSTDTQYF. CDR3 in DNA: TGTGCCAGCAGCGTAGGGACTAGCGGGAGGTCTAGCACAGATACGCAGTATTTT.

The gene calls are TRBV12-3 or TRBV12-4 and TRBJ1-4; D is uncertain. V was clipped by 10 bases and J by 7 bases, with 10 bases between them. CDR3 length equals 11 residues. Written as DNA, the CDR3 is TGTGCCACCACTCCGGGTGAAAAACTGTTTTTT. This codes for CATTPGEKLFF.

The chain employs TRBV6-1 and TRBJ1-5; no clear D. CDR3 length: 16 amino acids. V lost 1 base and J lost 4, with 14 bases in between. In germline, CDR1 is MNHNS, CDR2 SASEGT. In DNA form, the CDR3 reads TGTGCCAGCAGTGAAGGAAAGTCAGGCCGTAATCAGCCCCAGCATTTT. This translates into CASSEGKSGRNQPQHF.

The CDR3 coding sequence is TGCAGCGTTGAAGGGGACAGGGGCGGCTACACCTTC. Translation: CSVEGDRGGYTF. J is TRBJ1-2 and V is TRBV29-1; TRBD1 matches at 10 bases. Germline lookup yields CDR1 SQVTM and CDR2 ANQGSEA. The V segment lost 1 base and the J segment 8 bases; nucleotides outside the gene matches: 1. This CDR3 spans 12 amino acids. The whole variable domain, remainder taken from reference TRBV29-1 and TRBJ1-2, is SAVISQKPSRDICQRGTSLTIQCQVDSQVTMMFWYRQQPGQSLTLIATANQGSEATYESGFVIDKFPISRPNLTFSTLTVSNMSPEDSSIYLCSVEGDRGGYTFGSGTRLTVV.

This chain links TRBV4-1 with TRBJ1-4, with TRBD1 matching over 7 bases. The trim removed 3 bases at V and 8 bases at J, leaving 9 bases unmatched. The CDR3 runs to 15 residues. Germline V lookup: CDR1 MGHRA, CDR2 YSYEKL. This CDR3 reads CASSHQDREGEKLFF. The DNA for the CDR3 is TGCGCCAGCAGCCACCAAGACAGGGAAGGGGAAAAACTGTTTTTT.

The chain has TRBV6-5 and TRBJ2-7; weak D call: TRBD2 (6 bases). CDR1 and CDR2 from the germline V gene are MNHEY and SVGAGI. With 8 bases removed from V and 6 bases from J, the gap between germline ends came to 11 bases. This CDR3 has 11 residues. CDR3 region: CASGRDAEQYV. CDR3 DNA sequence: TGTGCCAGCGGGCGGGACGCCGAGCAGTACGTC.

CDR3 residues: CASPNELALSNEQYF. CDR3 DNA: TGTGCCAGCCCCAACGAGCTAGCGCTTTCGAACGAGCAGTACTTC. The genes are TRBV27 and TRBJ2-7; possible D gene TRBD2, 6 bases. Trimming left V 8 bases short and J 5 bases short, with 22 bases between. CDR3 size: 15 residues. CDR1 and CDR2 (germline): MNHEY, SMNVEV (reference sequence).

The V gene is TRBV6-1, the J gene TRBJ2-7; no definite D call. The CDR3 extends over 15 amino acids. In germline, CDR1 is MNHNS, CDR2 SASEGT. V was trimmed by 0 bases and J by 4 bases, leaving 13 bases between them. The CDR3 region has the DNA TGTGCCAGCAGTGAAGCGGCGGTCTCCGGGTACGAGCAGTACTTC. This codes for CASSEAAVSGYEQYF.